Only a few counts were recorded for the clone carrying this T cell receptor beta chain. Original processing methods: Estimation of nucleated cell counts was performed using reference gene primer amplification. TCRdb's table, derived via immunoSEQ multiplex PCR, lists solely in-frame clones and lacks some. The V and J calls and the clone size are those of that table, but D and trimming were determined from the DNA. The data show under 200,000 clones, roughly four fifths seen once. The sample originates from a study of blood T cell repertoires in COVID-19. Study overall: PBMCs, B-cell-depleted T cells, or T cells provided the cDNA or gDNA that made up the material.

The TCR was taken from a woman in her forties with acute or convalescent COVID-19. Sample: peripheral blood.

The chain's CDR3 is CASSFNTRGENEKLFF. DNA of the CDR3: TGTGCCAGCAGCTTTAACACCCGGGGGGAAAATGAAAAACTGTTTTTT. The V and J genes are TRBV7-9 and TRBJ1-4, with D maybe TRBD1 (5 bases). Deletions cut 3 bases from V and 5 bases from J, with 16 bases between. The CDR3 consists of 16 residues. Per germline, CDR1 SEHNR and CDR2 FQNEAQ (reference sequence).